The entry that follows covers one T cell receptor (beta chain) sequence. The PCR contained 60 Vbeta and 13 Jbeta primers. In the authors' workflow: In a later analysis, of 80 million to 90 million unique beta chains, roughly 9.9 million appeared in at least two donors. TCRdb keeps only in-frame clones here, not all; method: immunoSEQ multiplex PCR. V, J and clone size derive from that table, while D and trimming were established from the DNA sequence. The table has roughly 120,000 clones, roughly 15% seen once. This specimen belongs to a study of cytomegalovirus exposure and HLA in healthy donors. Overall study context: Within the Caucasian-associated ancestry cluster were 65% to 85% of the approximately 400 genotyped donors.

There are 12 residues in the CDR3. V dropped 3 bases and J dropped 4 bases, with 6 bases sitting between them. The germline V gene has CDR1 LGHNA and CDR2 YSLEER. Material for sequencing was PBMCs. The TCR sequence derives from a woman under 30 in good health and CMV-seronegative. This sequence joins TRBV4-3 and TRBJ1-2; D is undetermined. The CDR3 DNA sequence: TGCGCCAGCAGCCATGGGAGCTATGGCTACACCTTC. Protein sequence: CASSHGSYGYTF.